Listed below are T cell receptor beta chains from one sample, sequenced in a study of neurological immune-mediated disorders. A single record per CDR3 protein comes from TCRdb applying MiXCR to the 5' RACE reads. The sample contains 75,000 to 80,000 distinct CDR3 sequences, around 4.6% of which appear only once. Sequenced material: PBMCs. These receptors were collected from a woman in her twenties or thirties with multiple sclerosis. Each CDR3 is given with its conserved first and last residue. The order of the fields is D gene, clone size, J gene, V gene, CDR3 protein, CDR3 DNA. The D gene is left open where the match is weak. Size tells how often a clone was seen (once, few, many) or the class of an expanded clone, and some rows leave it out.

D: NA
size: few
J: TRBJ2-1
V: TRBV12-3/TRBV12-4
CDR3: CASSFGLLSSYNEQFF
DNA: TGTGCCAGCAGTTTCGGACTTCTGAGCTCCTACAATGAGCAGTTCTTC

D: NA
size: few
J: TRBJ1-1
V: TRBV28
CDR3: CASSLGVQGRYTEAFF
DNA: TGTGCCAGCAGTTTAGGGGTACAAGGGCGGTACACTGAAGCTTTCTTT

D: NA
size: NA
J: TRBJ2-7
V: TRBV12-3/TRBV12-4
CDR3: CASSLHGQVYEQYF
DNA: TGTGCCAGCAGTTTACACGGGCAGGTTTACGAGCAGTACTTC

D: NA
size: many
J: TRBJ2-7
V: TRBV20-1
CDR3: CSANLLDEQYF
DNA: TGCAGTGCGAATCTACTAGACGAGCAGTACTTC

D: NA
size: many
J: TRBJ2-5
V: TRBV12-3/TRBV12-4
CDR3: CASTPSAVGGTQYF
DNA: TGTGCCAGCACCCCTTCTGCGGTCGGAGGGACCCAGTACTTC

D: NA
size: many
J: TRBJ1-2
V: TRBV5-1
CDR3: CASSFAGDIDGYTF
DNA: TGCGCCAGCAGCTTCGCAGGGGATATAGATGGCTACACCTTC

D: NA
size: NA
J: TRBJ1-1
V: TRBV10-3
CDR3: CAISEYGFGGLSNTEAFF
DNA: TGTGCCATCAGTGAATATGGATTCGGGGGGCTTTCGAACACTGAAGCTTTCTTT

D: NA
size: many
J: TRBJ1-1
V: TRBV5-1
CDR3: CASSLHRVGNTEAFF
DNA: TGCGCCAGCAGCCTGCACAGGGTAGGGAACACTGAAGCTTTCTTT

D: NA
size: many
J: TRBJ2-1
V: TRBV5-1
CDR3: CASSLDASSSDLEQFF
DNA: TGCGCCAGCAGCTTGGACGCGAGTTCTTCGGATTTGGAGCAGTTCTTC

D: NA
size: few
J: TRBJ1-5
V: TRBV5-4
CDR3: CASSPGGPNKTQNF
DNA: TGTGCCAGCAGCCCCGGGGGCCCCAATAAGACCCAGAATTTT

D: NA
size: many
J: TRBJ1-6
V: TRBV4-1
CDR3: CASSQDRGYNSPLHF
DNA: TGCGCCAGCAGCCAAGACAGGGGTTATAATTCACCCCTCCACTTT

D: NA
size: many
J: TRBJ2-1
V: TRBV5-1
CDR3: CASSPGWGLRNEQFF
DNA: TGCGCCAGCAGCCCGGGGTGGGGGTTGCGGAATGAGCAGTTCTTC

D: TRBD1
size: many
J: TRBJ2-3
V: TRBV9
CDR3: CASSTLSRDRGGDTQYF
DNA: TGTGCCAGCAGCACATTAAGCCGGGACAGGGGAGGAGATACGCAGTATTTT

D: NA
size: NA
J: TRBJ2-2
V: TRBV28
CDR3: CANSEGPRGTGELFF
DNA: TGTGCCAATTCCGAGGGTCCCCGGGGCACCGGGGAGCTGTTTTTT

D: NA
size: many
J: TRBJ2-7
V: TRBV14
CDR3: CASSQAGTLSYEQYF
DNA: TGTGCCAGCAGCCAAGCGGGGACCCTCTCCTACGAGCAGTACTTC

D: TRBD2
size: many
J: TRBJ2-5
V: TRBV20-1
CDR3: CSAGSGGAETQYF
DNA: TGCAGTGCTGGGAGCGGGGGGGCAGAGACCCAGTACTTC

D: NA
size: many
J: TRBJ2-7
V: TRBV7-2
CDR3: CASSLAAGLDYEQYF
DNA: TGTGCCAGCAGCTTAGCCGCGGGACTCGATTACGAGCAGTACTTC

D: NA
size: many
J: TRBJ1-4
V: TRBV2
CDR3: CASSVFYPEKLFF
DNA: TGTGCCAGCAGTGTATTCTATCCCGAAAAACTGTTTTTT

D: NA
size: few
J: TRBJ2-1
V: TRBV6-5
CDR3: CASRPHLSSYNEQFF
DNA: TGTGCCAGCAGGCCACATCTGAGCTCCTACAATGAGCAGTTCTTC

D: NA
size: many
J: TRBJ2-3
V: TRBV5-1
CDR3: CASSLASQIRADTQYF
DNA: TGCGCCAGCAGCTTGGCCTCCCAGATTCGAGCAGATACGCAGTATTTT

D: TRBD1
size: many
J: TRBJ1-1
V: TRBV7-8
CDR3: CASSLRTGRTEAFF
DNA: TGTGCCAGCAGCCTACGGACAGGACGGACTGAAGCTTTCTTT

D: NA
size: few
J: TRBJ2-3
V: TRBV5-1
CDR3: CASSNGLAGQADTQYF
DNA: TGCGCCAGCAGCAATGGTCTAGCGGGACAGGCAGATACGCAGTATTTT

D: TRBD1
size: many
J: TRBJ2-1
V: TRBV6-1
CDR3: CASRQPGQGSLNEQFF
DNA: TGTGCCAGCAGGCAACCGGGACAGGGGTCGCTGAATGAGCAGTTCTTC

D: NA
size: few
J: TRBJ2-2
V: TRBV20-1
CDR3: CSARTFSTGELFF
DNA: TGCAGTGCTAGGACCTTTTCCACCGGGGAGCTGTTTTTT

D: NA
size: many
J: TRBJ2-3
V: TRBV6-1
CDR3: CASRRAMGGRSTDTQYF
DNA: TGTGCCAGCAGGAGAGCGATGGGGGGGCGAAGCACAGATACGCAGTATTTT

D: TRBD2
size: many
J: TRBJ2-3
V: TRBV20-1
CDR3: CSARGGSSVTDTQYF
DNA: TGCAGTGCTCGGGGGGGCAGTTCCGTCACAGATACGCAGTATTTT

D: TRBD1
size: many
J: TRBJ2-5
V: TRBV6-5
CDR3: CASSYQGATETQYF
DNA: TGTGCCAGCAGTTACCAGGGGGCCACAGAGACCCAGTACTTC

D: NA
size: many
J: TRBJ2-1
V: TRBV5-1
CDR3: CASSSIPGANNEQFF
DNA: TGCGCCAGCAGCTCGATCCCGGGGGCCAACAATGAGCAGTTCTTC

D: TRBD1
size: many
J: TRBJ2-5
V: TRBV5-1
CDR3: CASSLNRGGQETQYF
DNA: TGCGCCAGCAGCTTGAACAGGGGTGGACAAGAGACCCAGTACTTC

D: NA
size: many
J: TRBJ1-1
V: TRBV20-1
CDR3: CSARGGKAEAFF
DNA: TGCAGTGCTAGAGGGGGTAAAGCTGAAGCTTTCTTT

D: TRBD1
size: few
J: TRBJ2-2
V: TRBV10-3
CDR3: CAISGQGKNTGELFF
DNA: TGTGCCATCAGTGGACAGGGAAAGAACACCGGGGAGCTGTTTTTT

D: TRBD2
size: NA
J: TRBJ2-1
V: TRBV29-1
CDR3: CSVSGASGGAQYNEQFF
DNA: TGCAGCGTCTCCGGGGCTAGCGGGGGGGCACAATACAATGAGCAGTTCTTC